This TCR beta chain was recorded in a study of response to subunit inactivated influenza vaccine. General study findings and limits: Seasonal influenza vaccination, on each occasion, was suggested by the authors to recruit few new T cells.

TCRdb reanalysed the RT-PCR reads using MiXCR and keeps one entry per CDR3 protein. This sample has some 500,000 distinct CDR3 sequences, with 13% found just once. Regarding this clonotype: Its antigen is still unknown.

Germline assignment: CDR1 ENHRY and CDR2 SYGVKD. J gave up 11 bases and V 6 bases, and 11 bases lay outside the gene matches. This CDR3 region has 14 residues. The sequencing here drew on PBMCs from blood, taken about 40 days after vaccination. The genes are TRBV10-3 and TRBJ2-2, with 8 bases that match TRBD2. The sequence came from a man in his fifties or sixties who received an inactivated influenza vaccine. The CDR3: CAISESRGGRELFF. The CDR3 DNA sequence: TGTGCCATCAGCGAATCACGGGGGGGGAGAGAGCTGTTTTTT.